The 27 T cell receptor beta chains reported below all come from one sample, sequenced in a study of blood T cell repertoires in COVID-19. The protocol was immunoSEQ multiplex PCR, while the TCRdb copy is restricted to in-frame clones and leaves out a portion. The table records about 130,000 clones, about 80% of them present only once. Sequencing was performed on peripheral blood. Receptors originate from a woman in her 50s with acute or convalescent COVID-19.

The chain carries TRBV10-2 and TRBJ1-1; D uncertain. Germline loops: CDR1 WSHSY, CDR2 SAAADI. This CDR3 comprises 13 residues. Trimming left V 4 bases short and J 3 bases short, with 9 bases between. CDR3 region: CASSVGGDTEAFF. Here the CDR3 DNA reads TGCGCCAGCAGTGTCGGTGGAGACACTGAAGCTTTCTTT.

The chain employs TRBV3-1 (or the pseudogene TRBV3-2) and TRBJ1-2; the match to TRBD1 covers 7 bases. Per germline, CDR1 LGHDT and CDR2 YNNKEL (reference sequence). The CDR3 is 16 residues long. Losses at the gene ends were 3 bases for V and 3 bases for J; bases not matched to a gene: 10. CDR3 sequence: CASSQSVGGQYYGYTF. The CDR3 bases are TGTGCCAGCAGCCAGTCCGTAGGGGGACAGTACTATGGCTACACCTTC.

The chain employs TRBV27 and TRBJ2-7; 9 nucleotides align to TRBD1. The germline V gene has CDR1 MNHEY and CDR2 SMNVEV (reference sequence). This CDR3 is 15 amino acids long. The trim removed 7 bases at V and 1 base at J, leaving 8 bases unmatched. The CDR3 bases are TGTGCCAGCACCCCGTTGGGACAGGGATCCTACGAGCAGTACTTC. As protein: CASTPLGQGSYEQYF.

V usage is TRBV6-1 and J usage is TRBJ1-5; 8 bases align to TRBD1. The V segment lost 4 bases and the J segment 2 bases; nucleotides outside the gene matches: 10. CDR1 is MNHNS, CDR2 SASEGT, per germline. The CDR3 runs to 17 residues. CDR3 loop: CASSARTGMRGNQPQHF. In nucleotides, the CDR3 is TGTGCCAGCAGTGCCCGGACAGGGATGAGGGGCAATCAGCCCCAGCATTTT.

The rearrangement links TRBV14 to TRBJ2-1, with TRBD2 matching 10 bases. The V gene end was trimmed by 5 bases and the J gene end by 5 bases; junction bases not matched to a gene: 12. The CDR3 extends over 17 amino acids. Germline CDR1 SGHDN, CDR2 FVKESK. The DNA for the CDR3 is TGTGCCAGCAGCGATTTTCCGGGACTAGCGCAAAACAATGAGCAGTTCTTC. It is translated as CASSDFPGLAQNNEQFF.

This clone was counted only a few times. Here the CDR3 reads CASSRTPGESYNEQFF. CDR3 DNA: TGTGCCAGCAGCCGGACTCCGGGAGAGAGCTACAATGAGCAGTTCTTC. This chain links TRBV4-2 with TRBJ2-1; the D gene is possibly TRBD2 (6 bases). V was pared by 4 bases and J by 3 bases, with 16 bases between. The CDR3 has 16 residues. Germline CDR1 reads LGHNA; CDR2 reads YNFKEQ.

V usage is TRBV5-4 and J usage is TRBJ1-1, with D unclear. Looked up from germline, CDR1 is SGHNT and CDR2 is YYREEE (reference sequence). Trimming removed 0 bases at V and 0 bases at J, with 6 bases between. The CDR3 is 14 amino acids. CDR3 sequence (DNA): TGTGCCAGCAGCTTGGGACAAATGAACACTGAAGCTTTCTTT. It encodes CASSLGQMNTEAFF. Together with reference TRBV5-4 and TRBJ1-1, the CDR3 gives the full variable domain: ETGVTQSPTHLIKTRGQQVTLRCSSQSGHNTVSWYQQALGQGPQFIFQYYREEENGRGNFPPRFSGLQFPNYSSELNVNALELDDSALYLCASSLGQMNTEAFFGQGTRLTVV.

The rearrangement joins TRBV9 to TRBJ2-3, with 10 bases fitting TRBD1. Germline CDR1 and CDR2: SGDLS and YYNGEE. J lost 3 bases, V lost 3 bases, and 7 bases had no gene match. The CDR3 consists of 16 residues. CDR3 residues: CASSGQGARLTDTQYF. Here the CDR3 DNA reads TGTGCCAGCAGCGGACAGGGGGCGCGTTTAACAGATACGCAGTATTTT.

The chain uses TRBV3-1 (or the pseudogene TRBV3-2) and TRBJ1-2; no clear D gene. CDR1 LGHDT and CDR2 YNNKEL come from the germline V gene (reference sequence). Trimming shortened V by 1 base and J by 7 bases, and 10 bases separated the two germline ends. This CDR3 spans 13 amino acids. The CDR3 region is CASSQGTLAGYTF. In DNA, the CDR3 is TGTGCCAGCAGCCAAGGCACGTTAGCTGGCTACACCTTC.

The chain joins TRBV19 to TRBJ2-5; 7 bases are shared with TRBD2. CDR1 and CDR2 (germline): LNHDA, SQIVND (reference sequence). V lost 4 bases to trimming and J lost 5 bases; unmatched junction nucleotides: 10. The CDR3 is made up of 15 amino acids. The CDR3 bases are TGTGCCAGTAGTAATATTCGCGGGAGAGGGGAGACCCAGTACTTC. Residues: CASSNIRGRGETQYF.

The chain recombines TRBV19 with TRBJ2-1, with 12 positions matching TRBD2. From germline, CDR1 is LNHDA and CDR2 SQIVND (reference sequence). V trimming: 6 bases; J trimming: 12 bases; junction bases outside the gene matches: 9. This CDR3 has 14 amino acids. CDR3 nucleotides: TGTGCCAGTAGCAGGACTAGCGGGGCGAGTTGGCAGTTCTTC. Encoded protein: CASSRTSGASWQFF. Variable domain in full (rest from reference TRBV19 and TRBJ2-1): DGGITQSPKYLFRKEGQNVTLSCEQNLNHDAMYWYRQDPGQGLRLIYYSQIVNDFQKGDIAEGYSVSREKKESFPLTVTSAQKNPTAFYLCASSRTSGASWQFFGPGTRLTVL.

This chain joins TRBV11-2 and TRBJ1-6; D possibly corresponds to TRBD1 (6 bases). V was shortened by 2 bases and J by 10 bases, with 15 bases between the two germline ends. Germline V gene sequence: CDR1 SGHAT, CDR2 FQNNGV. There are 15 residues in the CDR3. CDR3 nucleotides: TGTGCCAGCAGCTTAAGGGCAGGGGAAGGATCACCCCTCCACTTT. Translation gives CASSLRAGEGSPLHF.

The genes are TRBV2 and TRBJ1-6, with TRBD1 identical over 7 bases. Per the germline V gene, CDR1 is SNHLY and CDR2 is FYNNEI. This CDR3 is 13 amino acids long. V lost 7 bases, J lost 8 bases, and 5 bases stayed unmatched. CDR3 DNA: TGTGCCAGCAATCGGGACAGAGATTCACCCCTCCACTTT. Translation gives CASNRDRDSPLHF.

This clone was seen a few times. The chain links TRBV30 to TRBJ2-1; 8 nucleotides match TRBD2. After removal of 3 bases from V and 7 bases from J, the junction contained 8 bases not matched to a gene. This CDR3 spans 14 amino acids. Per germline, CDR1 GTSNPN and CDR2 SVGIG (reference sequence). CDR3 residues: CAWREVGGANEQFF. Here the CDR3 DNA reads TGTGCCTGGAGAGAAGTCGGGGGGGCGAATGAGCAGTTCTTC. Full variable domain (remainder filled in from reference TRBV30 and TRBJ2-1): SQTIHQWPATLVQPVGSPLSLECTVEGTSNPNLYWYRQAAGRGLQLLFYSVGIGQISSEVPQNLSASRPQDRQFILSSKKLLLSDSGFYLCAWREVGGANEQFFGPGTRLTVL.

The chain joins TRBV5-6 to TRBJ1-2; D is unresolved. Germline V CDR1 and CDR2: SGHDT, YYEEEE. V dropped 4 bases and J dropped 3 bases, with 13 bases sitting between them. The CDR3 spans 14 residues. This chain's CDR3 is CASSRTLQDYGYTF. Written as DNA, the CDR3 is TGTGCCAGCAGCAGAACCCTCCAGGACTATGGCTACACCTTC.

CDR3 sequence reads: CASSQDPYRPAGGNTIYF. CDR3 DNA: TGTGCCAGCAGCCAAGATCCTTACAGGCCGGCTGGCGGAAACACCATATATTTT. V is TRBV4-2 and J is TRBJ1-3; D might be TRBD1 (5 bases). The CDR3 is 18 residues long. Deletions cut 0 bases from V and 4 bases from J, with 19 bases between. The germline V gene has CDR1 LGHNA and CDR2 YNFKEQ.

This clone is a singleton in its sample. This chain uses TRBV5-4 with TRBJ1-5; no clear D. This CDR3 region has 15 residues. Per the germline V gene, CDR1 is SGHNT and CDR2 is YYREEE (reference sequence). V lost 3 bases, J lost 0 bases, and 10 bases lay in between. The CDR3 region is CASSSGTDSNQPQHF. The CDR3 region has the DNA TGTGCCAGCAGCTCCGGTACAGATAGCAATCAGCCCCAGCATTTT.

This clone was picked up a small number of times. This chain links TRBV5-1 with TRBJ1-1, with D maybe TRBD1 (6 bases). V was clipped by 0 bases and J by 2 bases, with 11 bases between them. The CDR3 extends over 15 amino acids. The germline V gene has CDR1 SGHRS and CDR2 YFSETQ. The CDR3 DNA reads as TGCGCCAGCAGCTTGGGAGGACAGACAAACACTGAAGCTTTCTTT. Residues: CASSLGGQTNTEAFF.

V is TRBV14 and J is TRBJ2-5, with 9 bases that match TRBD2. CDR1 is SGHDN, CDR2 FVKESK, per germline. The CDR3 loop spans 16 amino acids. V lost 5 bases to trimming and J lost 5 bases; unmatched junction nucleotides: 12. CDR3 sequence: CASSSRTSVSLETQYF. The CDR3 nucleotides are TGTGCCAGCAGCTCCCGGACTAGCGTTTCTTTGGAGACCCAGTACTTC.

This sequence joins TRBV6-5 and TRBJ1-2, with no clear D. Germline CDR1 MNHEY, CDR2 SVGAGI. Trimming shortened V by 2 bases and J by 9 bases, and 13 bases separated the two germline ends. The CDR3 loop spans 13 amino acids. This chain's CDR3 is CASSYVAGSRYTF. The CDR3 coding sequence is TGTGCCAGCAGTTACGTGGCGGGGAGTCGCTACACCTTC.

The genes are TRBV11-1 and TRBJ2-7; possible D gene TRBD1, 6 bases. Germline V lookup: CDR1 SGHAT, CDR2 FQDESV (reference sequence). V was clipped by 3 bases and J by 4 bases, with 16 bases between them. The CDR3 extends over 15 amino acids. The CDR3 sequence: CASSLGLQGTYEQYF. DNA of the CDR3: TGTGCCAGCAGCTTGGGTTTACAGGGAACTTACGAGCAGTACTTC.

J is TRBJ1-1 and V is TRBV28, with D hard to call. Germline V lookup: CDR1 MDHEN, CDR2 SYDVKM. This CDR3 is built from 14 residues. Trimming removed 7 bases at V and 0 bases at J, with 12 bases between. CDR3 loop: CASNFLSLNTEAFF. DNA of the CDR3: TGTGCCAGCAATTTTCTATCACTGAACACTGAAGCTTTCTTT. The whole variable domain, filled in from reference TRBV28 and TRBJ1-1, reads DVKVTQSSRYLVKRTGEKVFLECVQDMDHENMFWYRQDPGLGLRLIYFSYDVKMKEKGDIPEGYSVSREKKERFSLILESASTNQTSMYLCASNFLSLNTEAFFGQGTRLTVV.

The sample holds a few counts of this clone. The chain is built from TRBV6-5 and TRBJ1-5; maybe TRBD1 (5 bases). Trimming took off 6 bases at V and 4 bases at J, with 16 bases between the two ends. Germline V gives CDR1 MNHEY, CDR2 SVGAGI. This CDR3 is 15 amino acids long. The CDR3 loop is CASSPSGHRNQPQHF. The DNA for the CDR3 is TGTGCCAGCAGCCCCTCCGGACACCGAAATCAGCCCCAGCATTTT.

The V call is TRBV4-1, the J call TRBJ2-1; the match to TRBD2 covers 8 bases. V was clipped by 4 bases and J by 6 bases; unmatched bases: 11. Germline V lookup: CDR1 MGHRA, CDR2 YSYEKL. CDR3 length: 16 amino acids. The CDR3 here is CASSPTGGTISNEQFF. The CDR3 coding sequence is TGCGCCAGCAGCCCAACGGGGGGGACTATCAGCAATGAGCAGTTCTTC.

CDR3 coding DNA: TGTGCCAGCAGCCGACAGGGACAACATGGCTACACCTTC. Translating gives CASSRQGQHGYTF. The chain carries TRBV9 and TRBJ1-2; 7 bases fit TRBD1. Germline V gene lookup returns CDR1 SGDLS and CDR2 YYNGEE. The CDR3 consists of 13 residues. J lost 6 bases, V lost 4 bases, and 6 bases had no gene match.

Concerning this clone itself: This CDR3 is also generated by other DNA sequences in the sample. The V and J genes are TRBV18 and TRBJ1-1; D may be TRBD1 (6 bases). Deletions cut 3 bases from V and 1 base from J, with 9 bases between. The germline gives CDR1 KGHSH, CDR2 LQKENI. The CDR3 spans 14 residues. CDR3 loop: CASSPAGANTEAFF. The CDR3 bases are TGTGCCAGCTCACCGGCAGGGGCGAACACTGAAGCTTTCTTT.

The rearrangement uses TRBV19 and TRBJ1-5; the match to TRBD1 covers 7 bases. Germline CDR1 LNHDA, CDR2 SQIVND (reference sequence). The CDR3 contains 15 residues. Trimming removed 5 bases from V and 11 bases from J; junction bases left unmatched: 15. The CDR3 region has the DNA TGTGCCAGTAGTTCACCGGGACAGTCTTTTTCGGCCCAGCATTTT. This codes for CASSSPGQSFSAQHF.